This T cell receptor beta chain was sequenced for a study of T cell changes during pregnancy in multiple sclerosis. CDR3 length equals 15 residues. After removal of 5 bases from V and 4 bases from J, the junction contained 5 bases not matched to a gene. Germline lookup yields CDR1 SGHTA and CDR2 FQGNSA. Clones were read by immunoSEQ multiplex PCR, and TCRdb kept only the in-frame ones, dropping some. The data show tens of thousands of clones, with 90% to 95% seen just once and 0.85% held by the top ten. The material was peripheral blood, obtained before pregnancy. The chain carries TRBV7-2 and TRBJ2-6, with TRBD1 identical over 7 bases. The clonotype comes from a female donor with multiple sclerosis, enrolled in a pregnancy study. CDR3 region: CASSTTGSGANVLTF. Written as DNA, the CDR3 is TGTGCCAGCAGCACGACAGGGTCCGGGGCCAACGTCCTGACTTTC.